This T cell receptor beta chain came from a study of Ad26.COV2.S vaccination and SARS-CoV-2 variants. Background on the study: Ad26.COV2.S arm of COV1001 included the donor. Study-level findings and limits: An underestimation of total T cell responses may have resulted from the TCR breadth and depth analyses.

The table came from immunoSEQ multiplex PCR; TCRdb's copy has only in-frame clones and leaves some out. The sample carries about 350,000 clones, about 85% recorded once. Notes on this clone: The antigen is undetermined.

Trimming cost V 6 bases and J 0 bases, with 9 bases left between them. Germline V lookup: CDR1 MDHEN, CDR2 SYDVKM. The CDR3 contains 14 residues. As to treatment: about 20 received Ad26.COV2.S at low or high dose, single or two shots; roughly five received placebo; per-sample allocation not given. Sampling occurred on day 63 after the first vaccine or placebo injection. The donor's status was that of an adult aged 18-55 years in Boston. Here the sequenced sample was peripheral blood, taken in a trial of Ad26.COV2.S vaccine versus placebo. The sequence was collected from a person aged 18 to 59 who received the Ad26.COV2.S COVID-19 vaccine or a placebo. The gene calls are TRBV28 and TRBJ2-1; D is possibly TRBD1 (6 bases). The CDR3 bases are TGTGCCAGCAGGATAGGGGGCTCCTACAATGAGCAGTTCTTC. This sequence encodes CASRIGGSYNEQFF.